These 20 T cell receptor beta chains originate from one sample sequenced in a study of identical twins. In TCRdb, the 5' RACE reads were re-called with MiXCR into one record per CDR3 protein. Here the sample spans approximately 680,000 distinct CDR3 sequences, just over 7% being singletons. The same sample was also used in a study of yellow fever vaccine responses in identical twins.

The specimen was PBMCs. The receptors come from a woman between 18 and 29 years old in good health.

The V call is TRBV14, the J call TRBJ2-1; D might be TRBD1 (5 bases). V dropped 0 bases and J dropped 5 bases, with 20 bases sitting between them. Germline V gene sequence: CDR1 SGHDN, CDR2 FVKESK. This CDR3 contains 18 residues. The CDR3 loop reads CASSQDKVRRQPHNEQFF. The CDR3 DNA reads as TGTGCCAGCAGCCAAGACAAGGTGCGGAGACAGCCCCACAATGAGCAGTTCTTC.

This chain joins TRBV20-1 and TRBJ2-3; the match to TRBD1 covers 8 bases. The ends lost 3 bases at V and 0 bases at J; junction bases unmatched: 5. This CDR3 spans 15 amino acids. The germline CDR1 and CDR2 sequences are DFQATT and SNEGSKA (reference sequence). Here the CDR3 reads CSARSGGLSTDTQYF. The CDR3, as DNA: TGCAGTGCTAGGTCAGGGGGCCTAAGCACAGATACGCAGTATTTT.

This clonotype was picked up a small number of times. The chain has TRBV24-1 and TRBJ2-1; TRBD1 matches at 8 bases. CDR1 is KGHDR, CDR2 SFDVKD, per germline. Trimming cost V 3 bases and J 4 bases; bases outside gene matches: 4. The CDR3 covers 15 residues. In DNA form, the CDR3 reads TGTGCCACCAGTGATGGAAGACAGGGGTACAATGAGCAGTTCTTC. It specifies CATSDGRQGYNEQFF.

This chain joins TRBV20-1 and TRBJ2-7; a weak D match, TRBD2 (6 bases). There are 14 residues in the CDR3. CDR1 is DFQATT, CDR2 SNEGSKA, per germline (reference sequence). Trimming left V 1 base short and J 0 bases short, with 10 bases between. The CDR3 loop reads CSARGGASSYEQYV. In nucleotides, the CDR3 is TGCAGTGCTAGAGGCGGGGCCAGCTCCTACGAGCAGTACGTC.

The chain has TRBV2 and TRBJ2-3; possible D gene TRBD2, 7 bases. This CDR3 spans 16 amino acids. Germline CDR1 is SNHLY and CDR2 is FYNNEI. V lost 6 bases and J lost 2, with 18 bases in between. This chain's CDR3 is CASSVGRGAYTDTQYF. As DNA, the CDR3 is TGTGCCAGCAGCGTGGGGAGGGGGGCCTACACAGATACGCAGTATTTT.

The chain employs TRBV6-5 and TRBJ1-5, with D possibly TRBD2 on 5 matching bases. The tail of the sequence fits TRBJ2-3 better, so the J call may be wrong. CDR1 is MNHEY, CDR2 SVGAGI, per germline. CDR3 length: 17 residues. CDR3 region: CASSYSSGGASNQPQYF. As DNA, the CDR3 is TGTGCCAGCAGTTACTCGAGCGGTGGAGCTAGCAATCAGCCCCAGTATTTT.

This clonotype occurred a few times. V usage is TRBV24-1 and J usage is TRBJ2-5, with TRBD1 matching over 11 bases. The CDR3 is made up of 15 amino acids. Germline V gene lookup returns CDR1 KGHDR and CDR2 SFDVKD. J gave up 2 bases and V 4 bases, and 2 bases lay outside the gene matches. CDR3 in DNA: TGTGCCACCAGTGAAGGACAGGGGGCTCAAGAGACCCAGTACTTC. As protein: CATSEGQGAQETQYF.

The rearrangement links TRBV10-2 to TRBJ2-1, with TRBD2 matching over 14 bases. This CDR3 contains 17 residues. The V and J ends lost 9 bases and 4 bases, in that order; junction bases with no gene match: 11. CDR1 WSHSY and CDR2 SAAADI come from the germline V gene. The CDR3 DNA reads as TGCGCCAGTCAGGGACTAGCGGGAGCAGAAGGATACAATGAGCAGTTCTTC. This encodes CASQGLAGAEGYNEQFF.

This clonotype was counted ten times or more. V usage is TRBV4-2 and J usage is TRBJ2-5; the match to TRBD2 covers 14 bases. The CDR3 has 19 amino acids. CDR1 is LGHNA and CDR2 is YNFKEQ in the germline V gene. Trimming took 1 base from V and 4 from J; bases not matched to a gene: 11. Here the CDR3 DNA reads TGTGCCAGCAGCCAAGTACCTGGGACTAGCGGGAGAGGCCCAGAGACCCAGTACTTC. As protein: CASSQVPGTSGRGPETQYF.

This clonotype has just a few counts. This sequence joins TRBV15 and TRBJ2-1; D might be TRBD1 (6 bases). Per germline, CDR1 LNHNV and CDR2 YYDKDF (reference sequence). V was cut by 6 bases and J by 10 bases, with 13 bases left in between. CDR3 length equals 12 residues. The CDR3 loop reads CATSRQEGEQFF. The CDR3 bases are TGTGCCACCAGTAGACAGGAAGGGGAGCAGTTCTTC.

This clonotype turned up a few times. The J gene is TRBJ1-1, the V gene TRBV5-1; perhaps TRBD1 as D (5 bases). The V end lost 6 bases, the J end lost 3 bases, and 18 bases lay between the germline ends. The V gene's germline CDR1 is SGHRS and CDR2 YFSETQ. This CDR3 contains 15 residues. The CDR3 nucleotides read TGCGCCAGCACCCGTCGTAGGGGTGAGGACACTGAAGCTTTCTTT. It yields the protein CASTRRRGEDTEAFF. Looking up the rest from reference TRBV5-1 and TRBJ1-1 gives the full variable domain: KAGVTQTPRYLIKTRGQQVTLSCSPISGHRSVSWYQQTPGQGLQFLFEYFSETQRNKGNFPGRFSGRQFSNSRSEMNVSTLELGDSALYLCASTRRRGEDTEAFFGQGTRLTVV.

The rearrangement uses TRBV29-1 and TRBJ2-5, with D possibly matching TRBD2 (6 bases). CDR3 size: 13 residues. V lost 6 bases and J lost 4, with 15 bases in between. CDR1 and CDR2 (germline): SQVTM, ANQGSEA. In nucleotides, the CDR3 is TGCAGCGTAAGAGTGGGACTCGGAGAGACCCAGTACTTC. Protein product: CSVRVGLGETQYF.

This clonotype was picked up a small number of times. The rearrangement joins TRBV12-3 or TRBV12-4 to TRBJ1-2; tentative D call: TRBD1 (6 bases). With 4 bases removed from V and 2 bases from J, the gap between germline ends came to 14 bases. The CDR3 covers 15 residues. CDR3: CASSSSGTYNYGYTF. The CDR3 DNA sequence: TGTGCCAGCAGTTCTTCCGGGACATACAACTATGGCTACACCTTC.

Only a few counts were recorded for this clonotype. The chain carries TRBV27 and TRBJ2-1, with D maybe TRBD1 (6 bases). This CDR3 is built from 18 residues. Germline V lookup: CDR1 MNHEY, CDR2 SMNVEV (reference sequence). Trimming cost V 4 bases and J 0 bases, with 19 bases left between them. Here the CDR3 reads CASSSAAPGHSSYNEQFF. DNA of the CDR3: TGTGCCAGCAGTTCCGCCGCGCCGGGACACAGCTCCTACAATGAGCAGTTCTTC.

This clonotype was found a few times. The chain carries TRBV5-1 and TRBJ2-1, with 7 nucleotides matching TRBD2. The V and J ends lost 4 bases and 1 base, in that order; junction bases with no gene match: 8. Germline-derived CDR1 and CDR2 are SGHRS and YFSETQ. The length of the CDR3 is 16 residues. The CDR3 region has the DNA TGCGCCAGCAGCGGAATAAGAGCGGGATCCTACAATGAGCAGTTCTTC. It codes for CASSGIRAGSYNEQFF.

This sequence joins TRBV6-5 and TRBJ2-3; D not resolved. The CDR3 runs 14 residues. V lost 2 bases and J lost 2, with 8 bases in between. The germline V gene encodes CDR1 MNHEY and CDR2 SVGAGI. The CDR3 nucleotides read TGTGCCAGCAGTTACCGGCAAGACACAGATACGCAGTATTTT. Protein sequence: CASSYRQDTDTQYF.

There are many counts of this clonotype. The gene calls are TRBV7-9 and TRBJ1-2; no clear D gene. V was cut by 7 bases and J by 5 bases, with 17 bases left in between. The germline V gene has CDR1 SEHNR and CDR2 FQNEAQ (reference sequence). The length of the CDR3 is 14 residues. CDR3 protein: CASTISPERYGYTF. CDR3 sequence (DNA): TGTGCCAGCACCATATCCCCGGAGAGGTATGGCTACACCTTC. Filled out from reference TRBV7-9 and TRBJ1-2, the complete variable domain reads DTGVSQNPRHKITKRGQNVTFRCDPISEHNRLYWYRQTLGQGPEFLTYFQNEAQLEKSRLLSDRFSAERPKGSFSTLEIQRTEQGDSAMYLCASTISPERYGYTFGSGTRLTVV.

This clonotype was observed a handful of times. The J gene is TRBJ1-2, the V gene TRBV29-1; D remains ambiguous. The CDR3 consists of 13 residues. Per germline, CDR1 SQVTM and CDR2 ANQGSEA. Trimming shortened V by 5 bases and J by 3 bases, and 13 bases separated the two germline ends. In nucleotides, the CDR3 is TGCAGCGTTTCTGAGGGTAGGGACTATGGCTACACCTTC. Translation gives CSVSEGRDYGYTF.

The sample holds a few counts of this clonotype. This rearrangement joins TRBV11-3 to TRBJ2-1; 8 positions match TRBD2. The germline V gene has CDR1 SGHNT and CDR2 YENEEA. V shed 5 bases, J shed 10 bases, and the junction held 7 bases outside the gene matches. The CDR3 has 13 residues. The CDR3 spells CASSPDRLAEQFF. The CDR3 DNA is TGTGCCAGCAGCCCTGACCGACTAGCGGAGCAGTTCTTC.

This clonotype was found many times. The chain employs TRBV12-3 or TRBV12-4 and TRBJ1-5; D might be TRBD1 (6 bases). The CDR3 has 15 residues. The V end lost 7 bases, the J end lost 0 bases, and 13 bases lay between the germline ends. In DNA, the CDR3 is TGTGCCAGCACCGGGACACCCGATAGCAATCAGCCCCAGCATTTT. Residues: CASTGTPDSNQPQHF.